This T cell receptor beta chain was identified in a study of graft-versus-host responses after intestinal transplantation. On the study more broadly: Following induction with anti-thymocyte globulin, all recipients were given tacrolimus and steroids for approximately 3 years.

Some clones are missing from TCRdb's copy, which holds only in-frame ones; the method was immunoSEQ multiplex PCR. The table includes around 11,000 clones, about 80% detected once. Graft tissue processing released intraepithelial and lamina propria lymphocytes. There are 11 residues in the CDR3. Per germline, CDR1 SGDLS and CDR2 YYNGEE. V lost 0 bases, J lost 5 bases, and 0 bases lay in between. Study observations and caveats: Detection of GvH clones occurred in recipient marrow, and some had their first appearance in ileum or blood. The study associated peak circulating GvH clone levels with early post-transplant HvG declines.

Worth noting for this clone: Its antigen is currently unknown.

Material: ileum tissue, obtained 23 days after intestinal transplant. The clonotype comes from a human patient who received an intestinal transplant, so some T cells may come from the graft donor. The gene calls are TRBV9 and TRBJ2-1; no firm D call. CDR3 amino acids: CASSVDNEQFF. The CDR3 DNA follows: TGTGCCAGCAGCGTAGACAATGAGCAGTTCTTC. The variable domain in full, with the rest retrieved from reference TRBV9 and TRBJ2-1, is DSGVTQTPKHLITATGQRVTLRCSPRSGDLSVYWYQQSLDQGLQFLIQYYNGEERAKGNILERFSAQQFPDLHSELNLSSLELGDSALYFCASSVDNEQFFGPGTRLTVL.